This T cell receptor (beta chain) was identified during a study of OX40 agonist ivuxolimab in advanced cancers. This clone was detected only once. Only in-frame clones appear in the TCRdb table, and some are missing; sequencing was by immunoSEQ multiplex PCR. The sample shows about 37,000 clones, about 90% of them seen only once. J lost 7 bases, V lost 2 bases, and 5 bases had no gene match. The CDR3 is 14 residues long. CDR1 and CDR2 from the germline V gene are SGHDT and YYEEEE. The TCR sequence derives from an adult with an advanced solid tumor such as melanoma, head and neck, liver or kidney cancer. This chain links TRBV5-6 with TRBJ1-5; TRBD1 matches 8 bases. The input for sequencing was CD4+ or CD8+ T cells sorted from blood, taken in a trial of the OX40 agonist ivuxolimab. CDR3 nucleotide sequence: TGTGCCAGCAGCTTCTCAGGGGGCTGGCAGCCCCAGCATTTT. The encoded protein is CASSFSGGWQPQHF.